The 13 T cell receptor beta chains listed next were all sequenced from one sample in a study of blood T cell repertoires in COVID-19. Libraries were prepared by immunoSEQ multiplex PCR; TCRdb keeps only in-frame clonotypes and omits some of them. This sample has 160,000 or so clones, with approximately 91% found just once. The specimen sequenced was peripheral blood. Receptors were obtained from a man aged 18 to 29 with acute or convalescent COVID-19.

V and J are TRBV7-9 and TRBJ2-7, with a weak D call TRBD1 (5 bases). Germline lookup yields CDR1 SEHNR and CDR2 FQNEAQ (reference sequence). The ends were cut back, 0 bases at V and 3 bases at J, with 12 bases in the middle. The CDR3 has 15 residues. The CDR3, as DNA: TGTGCCAGCAGCTTAGCGCAGGGTTTGAGCTACGAGCAGTACTTC. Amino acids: CASSLAQGLSYEQYF.

The CDR3 is CASSPRGGEKDEQFF. CDR3 DNA: TGTGCCAGCTCACCCAGAGGGGGCGAGAAGGATGAGCAGTTCTTC. The chain recombines TRBV18 with TRBJ2-1; 7 nucleotides line up with TRBD1. V trimming: 3 bases; J trimming: 8 bases; junction bases outside the gene matches: 10. CDR1 is KGHSH, CDR2 LQKENI, per germline. This CDR3 is 15 amino acids long.

As DNA, the CDR3 is TGTGCCACCAGCAGAGACAGGGGGGCCTATGGCTACACCTTC. As protein: CATSRDRGAYGYTF. V and J are TRBV15 and TRBJ1-2; 7 bases line up with TRBD1. This CDR3 region has 14 residues. Per germline, CDR1 LNHNV and CDR2 YYDKDF (reference sequence). The J segment lost 4 bases and the V segment lost 0 bases, leaving 2 bases of the junction unmatched.

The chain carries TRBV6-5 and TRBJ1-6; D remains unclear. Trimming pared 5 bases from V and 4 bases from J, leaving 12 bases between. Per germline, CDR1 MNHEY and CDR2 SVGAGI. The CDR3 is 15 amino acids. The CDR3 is CASSPPGLYNSPLHF. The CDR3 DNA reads TGTGCCAGCAGTCCGCCGGGTCTTTATAATTCACCCCTCCACTTT.

This CDR3 reads CASRGPDTEAFF. CDR3 in DNA: TGTGCCAGCAGGGGGCCGGACACTGAAGCTTTCTTT. This chain links TRBV3-1 (or the pseudogene TRBV3-2) with TRBJ1-1, with a tentative D call TRBD1 (5 bases). Trimming took off 6 bases at V and 3 bases at J, with 8 bases between the two ends. Germline lookup yields CDR1 LGHDT and CDR2 YNNKEL (reference sequence). CDR3 size: 12 residues.

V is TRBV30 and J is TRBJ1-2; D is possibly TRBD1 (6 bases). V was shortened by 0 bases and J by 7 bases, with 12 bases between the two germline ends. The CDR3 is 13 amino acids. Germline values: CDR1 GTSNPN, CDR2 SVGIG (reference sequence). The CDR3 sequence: CAWSVTGGSGYTF. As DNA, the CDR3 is TGTGCCTGGAGTGTAACGGGGGGCAGTGGCTACACCTTC.

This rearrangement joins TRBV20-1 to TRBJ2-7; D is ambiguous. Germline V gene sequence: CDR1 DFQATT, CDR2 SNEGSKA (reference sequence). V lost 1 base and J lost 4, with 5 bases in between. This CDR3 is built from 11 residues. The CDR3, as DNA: TGCAGTGCTAGAGCCGGGTACGAGCAGTACTTC. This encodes CSARAGYEQYF.

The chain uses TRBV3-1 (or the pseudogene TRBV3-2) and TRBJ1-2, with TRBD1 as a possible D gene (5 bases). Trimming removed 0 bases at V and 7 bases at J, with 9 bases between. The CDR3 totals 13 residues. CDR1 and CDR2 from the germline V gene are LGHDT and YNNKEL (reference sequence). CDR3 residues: CASSQDTGGGYTF. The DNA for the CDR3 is TGTGCCAGCAGCCAAGATACAGGCGGTGGCTACACCTTC.

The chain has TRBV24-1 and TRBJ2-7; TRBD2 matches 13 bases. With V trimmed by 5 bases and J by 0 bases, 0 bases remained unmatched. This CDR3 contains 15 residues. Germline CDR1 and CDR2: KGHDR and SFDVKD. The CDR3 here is CATSGTSGSSYEQYF. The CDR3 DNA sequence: TGTGCCACCAGTGGGACTAGCGGGAGCTCCTACGAGCAGTACTTC.

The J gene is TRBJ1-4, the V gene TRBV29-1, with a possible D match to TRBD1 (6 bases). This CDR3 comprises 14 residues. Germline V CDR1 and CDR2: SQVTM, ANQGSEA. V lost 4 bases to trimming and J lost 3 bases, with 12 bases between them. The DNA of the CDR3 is TGCAGCGTTGTTGTAGGGGGGGCTAATGAAAAACTGTTTTTT. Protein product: CSVVVGGANEKLFF.

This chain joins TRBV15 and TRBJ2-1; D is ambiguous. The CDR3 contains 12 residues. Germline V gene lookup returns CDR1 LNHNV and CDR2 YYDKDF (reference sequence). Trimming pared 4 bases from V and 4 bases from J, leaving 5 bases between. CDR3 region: CATSTPYNEQFF. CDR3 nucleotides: TGTGCCACCAGCACCCCTTACAATGAGCAGTTCTTC.

The CDR3 DNA reads TGTGCCAGCAGCGTGACCCAAAGACAGCCGCCCTACACCTTC. It yields the protein CASSVTQRQPPYTF. The chain employs TRBV9 and TRBJ1-2; weak D call: TRBD1 (5 bases). CDR1 is SGDLS, CDR2 YYNGEE, per germline. V shed 2 bases and J shed 10 bases, with 18 bases lying between them. The CDR3 runs 14 residues.

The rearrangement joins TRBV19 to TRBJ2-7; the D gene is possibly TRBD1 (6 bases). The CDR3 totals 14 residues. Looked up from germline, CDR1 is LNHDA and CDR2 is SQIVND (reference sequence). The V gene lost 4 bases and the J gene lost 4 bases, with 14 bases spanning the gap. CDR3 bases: TGTGCCAGTAGTAGGGACACGTCAGCTTACGAGCAGTACTTC. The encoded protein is CASSRDTSAYEQYF.